The rows below give T cell receptor beta chains drawn from one sample of a study of vaccination and CD4 T cells after COVID-19. TCRdb re-called the PCR reads through MiXCR, storing one row per CDR3 protein. The profile shows more than 11,000 distinct CDR3 sequences, around 48% of them singletons. For these TCRs, the target antigens are not known. Sample: CD4+ T cells from blood, cultured in vitro. Receptors were obtained from a human donor who had recovered from COVID-19. CDR3s include the opening cysteine and the closing phenylalanine or tryptophan. The D gene is left open where the match is weak. Rows may omit the clone size; those that give it use once, few, many or a size class.

>TRBJ2-2|-|TRBV7-3|few
CASSLRAGELFF
TGTGCCAGCAGCTTAAGGGCCGGGGAGCTGTTTTTT
>TRBJ2-3|-|TRBV28|-
CASSAATWGGPDTQYF
TGTGCCAGCAGTGCCGCTACGTGGGGGGGCCCAGATACGCAGTATTTT
>TRBJ2-3|TRBD2|TRBV9|-
CASSVGWAGGDPSTDTQYF
TGTGCCAGCAGCGTAGGATGGGCGGGAGGCGATCCTAGCACAGATACGCAGTATTTT
>TRBJ2-7|-|TRBV15|-
CATSRVHGQRSYEQYF
TGTGCCACCAGCAGAGTTCACGGACAGCGGAGCTACGAGCAGTACTTC
>TRBJ2-4|TRBD2|TRBV19|-
CASSRRERWDIQYF
TGTGCCAGTAGTAGGCGGGAGAGGTGGGACATTCAGTACTTC
>TRBJ1-3|-|TRBV10-1|-
CASTAGAAGNTIYF
TGCGCCAGCACGGCAGGGGCTGCTGGAAACACCATATATTTT
>TRBJ2-1|-|TRBV6-1|-
CAISWNNNEQFF
TGTGCCATCAGCTGGAATAACAATGAGCAGTTCTTC
>TRBJ1-1|-|TRBV6-5|few
CASSYYPGHRAGAFF
TGTGCCAGCAGTTACTATCCGGGCCATCGGGCCGGAGCTTTCTTT
>TRBJ2-7|TRBD2|TRBV20-1|-
CSARAIPEAGWAYEQYF
TGCAGTGCTAGAGCAATTCCCGAAGCGGGATGGGCCTACGAGCAGTACTTC
>TRBJ2-7|-|TRBV6-5|-
CASSYRSEGTYEQYF
TGTGCCAGCAGTTACCGTAGTGAAGGAACCTACGAGCAGTACTTC
>TRBJ2-1|-|TRBV7-3|-
CASSLGVGSVNEQFF
TGTGCCAGCAGCCTAGGAGTAGGGTCGGTCAATGAGCAGTTCTTC
>TRBJ2-2|TRBD1|TRBV20-1|-
CSARGQGAPGELFF
TGCAGTGCTAGAGGACAGGGGGCGCCCGGGGAGCTGTTTTTT
>TRBJ2-7|-|TRBV20-1|-
CSARSPYGDRKYEQYF
TGCAGTGCTAGGTCTCCCTATGGGGACCGAAAATACGAGCAGTACTTC
>TRBJ2-3|-|TRBV19|-
CASSRGQKDTQYF
TGTGCCAGTAGTAGGGGGCAAAAAGATACGCAGTATTTT
>TRBJ1-4|TRBD1|TRBV7-2|-
CASSWDSNANEKLFF
TGTGCCAGCAGCTGGGACAGTAACGCTAATGAAAAACTGTTTTTT
>TRBJ1-1|-|TRBV10-2|-
CASRRGGLNTEAFF
TGCGCCAGCCGCCGGGGGGGCCTGAACACTGAAGCTTTCTTT
>TRBJ1-6|-|TRBV20-1|medium-sized
CSARDLRGGGNSPLHF
TGCAGTGCTAGAGATCTCCGAGGAGGGGGTAATTCACCCCTCCACTTT
>TRBJ2-7|-|TRBV20-1|few
CSAGGVAASYEQYF
TGCAGTGCTGGGGGCGTGGCGGCCTCCTACGAGCAGTACTTC
>TRBJ2-3|TRBD1|TRBV5-4|medium-sized
CASSFPGQGTKVATQYF
TGTGCCAGCAGCTTTCCGGGACAGGGAACGAAGGTAGCTACGCAGTATTTT
>TRBJ2-5|-|TRBV6-1|few
CASRLDPTLRETQYF
TGTGCCAGCAGACTGGACCCCACCCTTCGGGAGACCCAGTACTTC
>TRBJ1-2|-|TRBV7-2|-
CASSPSADSYGYTF
TGTGCCAGCAGCCCATCGGCGGATTCCTATGGCTACACCTTC
>TRBJ2-7|-|TRBV12-3/TRBV12-4|once
CASSLPGRRREQYF
TGTGCCAGCAGTTTACCAGGACGGCGTCGCGAGCAGTACTTC
>TRBJ1-6|-|TRBV2|-
CASSEMGRAPSSPLHF
TGTGCCAGCAGTGAAATGGGACGGGCCCCAAGCTCACCCCTCCACTTT
>TRBJ2-2|-|TRBV6-1|-
CASTPPYVDTGELFF
TGTGCCAGCACCCCCCCTTACGTGGACACCGGGGAGCTGTTTTTT
>TRBJ1-3|-|TRBV6-5|once
CASSYQGTSGNTIYF
TGTGCCAGCAGTTACCAGGGAACTAGTGGAAACACCATATATTTT
>TRBJ1-4|-|TRBV20-1|-
CSGRRGEKLFF
TGCAGTGGCAGGCGGGGCGAAAAACTGTTTTTT
>TRBJ2-7|TRBD2|TRBV20-1|-
CSARIPGLADGSYEQYF
TGCAGTGCTAGGATCCCGGGACTAGCGGATGGCTCCTACGAGCAGTACTTC
>TRBJ1-2|-|TRBV27|-
CASKGTDDGYTF
TGTGCCAGCAAGGGGACGGACGATGGCTACACCTTC
>TRBJ2-3|-|TRBV6-1|-
CASSEALRVAADTDTQYF
TGTGCCAGCAGTGAAGCGCTTCGGGTCGCAGCGGACACAGATACGCAGTATTTT
>TRBJ2-5|TRBD1|TRBV20-1|few
CSARGGQGRRTQYF
TGCAGTGCTAGGGGGGGACAGGGGCGGAGGACCCAGTACTTC
>TRBJ1-2|-|TRBV6-5|-
CASSYSGDWGGHTF
TGTGCCAGCAGTTACTCCGGGGATTGGGGGGGCCACACCTTC
>TRBJ1-2|-|TRBV21-1|-
CASSKEQGVSGYTF
TGTGCCAGCAGCAAAGAACAGGGGGTAAGTGGCTACACCTTC
>TRBJ1-2|TRBD1|TRBV9|-
CASSRQGGHYGYTF
TGTGCCAGCAGCAGACAGGGAGGCCACTATGGCTACACCTTC
>TRBJ2-3|-|TRBV5-5|-
CASSPWGTSTDTQYF
TGTGCCAGCAGCCCCTGGGGGACTAGCACAGATACGCAGTATTTT
>TRBJ2-2|TRBD2|TRBV20-1|-
CSARDSVGLGNTGELFF
TGCAGTGCTAGAGACTCTGTGGGACTAGGGAACACCGGGGAGCTGTTTTTT
>TRBJ2-1|TRBD2|TRBV10-3|-
CAISGGGLVNNEQFF
TGTGCCATCAGTGGGGGGGGATTAGTCAACAATGAGCAGTTCTTC
>TRBJ1-5|-|TRBV18|few
CASSPFDGNQPQHF
TGTGCCAGCTCACCATTCGACGGCAATCAGCCCCAGCATTTT
>TRBJ1-5|TRBD1|TRBV7-9|-
CASSAGTVLSNQPQHF
TGTGCCAGCAGCGCCGGGACAGTCCTTAGCAATCAGCCCCAGCATTTT
>TRBJ1-3|TRBD1|TRBV4-3|-
CASSQEPGQASSGNTIYF
TGCGCCAGCAGCCAAGAACCGGGACAGGCTAGCTCTGGAAACACCATATATTTT
>TRBJ2-4|-|TRBV4-1|-
CASSQMDRGSADIQYF
TGCGCCAGCAGCCAGATGGACCGAGGGTCCGCGGACATTCAGTACTTC